These 25 T cell receptor beta chains came from one sample sequenced in a study of early T cells in non-severe SARS-CoV-2 infection. TCRdb ran MiXCR on the 5' RACE reads and lists one entry per CDR3 protein. The table has roughly 26,000 distinct CDR3 sequences, roughly 4.1% seen once. The sequencing input was whole blood. These receptors were taken from an adult who was a healthcare worker with PCR-confirmed SARS-CoV-2 infection or an uninfected control (not recorded which).

This clonotype was detected ten times or more. V gene TRBV19 combines with J gene TRBJ2-6, with D possibly TRBD1 on 7 matching bases. V was trimmed by 10 bases and J by 0 bases, leaving 13 bases between them. Germline CDR1 and CDR2: LNHDA and SQIVND (reference sequence). The CDR3 runs 15 residues. The CDR3 bases are TGTGCCACCAAGGAGGGGGCCTCTGGGGCCAACGTCCTGACTTTC. It yields the protein CATKEGASGANVLTF.

This clonotype was detected ten times or more. V usage is TRBV11-2 and J usage is TRBJ2-1, with D uncertain. Trimming removed 5 bases at V and 4 bases at J, with 15 bases between. From germline, CDR1 is SGHAT and CDR2 FQNNGV. CDR3 length: 15 amino acids. CDR3 sequence (DNA): TGTGCCAGCAGCACCTTCACGTCCCTATACAATGAGCAGTTCTTC. Protein sequence: CASSTFTSLYNEQFF.

This clonotype occurred many times. This chain uses TRBV20-1 with TRBJ2-5; TRBD2 matches 9 bases. CDR1 is DFQATT, CDR2 SNEGSKA, per germline (reference sequence). Trimming removed 5 bases from V and 5 bases from J; junction bases left unmatched: 9. CDR3 length equals 14 residues. Here the CDR3 reads CSASMLAGYETQYF. CDR3 nucleotides: TGCAGTGCTTCCATGCTAGCGGGATACGAGACCCAGTACTTC.

This clonotype is deemed medium-sized. Relative to the germline gene, one junction end is altered; a read error may explain this. The chain recombines TRBV7-7 with TRBJ2-2; D is unclear. The CDR3 extends over 14 amino acids. The germline V gene encodes CDR1 SSHAT and CDR2 FNYEAQ (reference sequence). The CDR3 DNA reads as TGTGCTAGCAGCCTACAGTCGAACACCGGGGAGCTGTTTTTT. It codes for CASSLQSNTGELFF.

J is TRBJ2-3 and V is TRBV3-1; D tentatively reads TRBD1 or TRBD2 (5 bases each). The CDR3 has 17 amino acids. Germline CDR1 LGHDT, CDR2 YNNKEL (reference sequence). Trimming stripped 1 base from V and 4 bases from J, with 18 bases between. CDR3 DNA sequence: TGTGCCAGCAGCCAAGTCGGGACCGCGAAACTGTCAGATACGCAGTATTTT. Its protein is CASSQVGTAKLSDTQYF.

Points on this clonotype: A much more abundant neighbour one base away suggests this may be a read error. The chain combines TRBV7-2 with TRBJ2-5; 14 bases align to TRBD2. CDR1 is SGHTA and CDR2 is FQGNSA in the germline V gene. The CDR3 is made up of 14 amino acids. The CDR3 protein is CVSSLGTSGGTQYF. CDR3 in DNA: TGTGTCAGCAGCTTAGGGACTAGCGGGGGGACCCAGTACTTC.

This clonotype appeared many times. This CDR3 reads CSAFESGTDTQYF. CDR3 bases: TGCAGTGCTTTCGAGTCTGGCACAGATACGCAGTATTTT. The V call is TRBV20-1, the J call TRBJ2-3; D is undetermined. V was cut by 5 bases and J by 1 base, with 10 bases left in between. The CDR3 covers 13 residues. CDR1 is DFQATT, CDR2 SNEGSKA, per germline (reference sequence).

At least ten counts were recorded for this clonotype. The rearrangement joins TRBV9 to TRBJ1-1; D gene ambiguous. Germline V CDR1 and CDR2: SGDLS, YYNGEE. The CDR3 is made up of 13 amino acids. V lost 0 bases and J lost 1, with 4 bases in between. CDR3: CASSVATNTEAFF. CDR3 bases: TGTGCCAGCAGCGTAGCGACGAACACTGAAGCTTTCTTT.

At least ten counts were recorded for this clonotype. The V and J genes are TRBV7-9 and TRBJ2-5; D is perhaps TRBD2 (6 bases). With 1 base removed from V and 6 bases from J, the gap between germline ends came to 15 bases. Germline assignment: CDR1 SEHNR and CDR2 FQNEAQ (reference sequence). The CDR3 has 15 residues. CDR3 residues: CASSLDIADQKTQYF. CDR3 bases: TGTGCCAGCAGCTTAGATATAGCGGACCAGAAGACCCAGTACTTC.

The genes are TRBV7-3 and TRBJ2-1, with TRBD2 matching over 11 bases. The junction had 12 bases not matched to a gene; V was cut back by 5 bases and J by 9 bases. The CDR3 runs to 16 residues. Germline CDR1 is SGHTA and CDR2 is FQGTGA. CDR3 DNA sequence: TGTGCCAGCAGCCGCGACGAACTAGCGGGAGTCCGTGAGCAGTTCTTC. This sequence encodes CASSRDELAGVREQFF.

The chain recombines TRBV12-3 or TRBV12-4 with TRBJ2-7, with D maybe TRBD1 (6 bases). This CDR3 contains 14 residues. The germline V and J ends were trimmed by 2 bases and 0 bases, with 8 bases remaining between them. The CDR3 region has the DNA TGTGCCAGCAGTTTAAGGGGGTTCTCCTACGAGCAGTACTTC. It codes for CASSLRGFSYEQYF.

This clonotype is categorized as medium-sized. The V call is TRBV5-4, the J call TRBJ2-7, with D perhaps being TRBD1 or TRBD2 (5 bases each). V lost 9 bases and J lost 4, with 17 bases in between. This CDR3 is built from 13 residues. Germline V gene lookup returns CDR1 SGHNT and CDR2 YYREEE (reference sequence). The CDR3 here is CAISRGVEYEQYF. As DNA, the CDR3 is TGTGCCATCTCCCGAGGGGTCGAATACGAGCAGTACTTC.

This clonotype appeared many times. The chain couples TRBV7-9 to TRBJ1-5; no reliable D call. Looked up from germline, CDR1 is SEHNR and CDR2 is FQNEAQ (reference sequence). Trimming shortened V by 2 bases and J by 3 bases, and 8 bases separated the two germline ends. The CDR3 has 14 residues. The DNA of the CDR3 is TGTGCCAGCAGCTTACTGGGGTTCAATCAGCCCCAGCATTTT. Protein: CASSLLGFNQPQHF.

On this clonotype: This sequence may be a read error, since a much larger clone differs from it by one base. This sequence joins TRBV20-1 and TRBJ2-7; TRBD2 agrees at 9 bases. The CDR3 loop spans 15 amino acids. Germline trimming cut 3 bases from V and 4 bases from J; bases unmatched to any gene: 10. Per the germline V gene, CDR1 is DFQATT and CDR2 is SNEGSKA (reference sequence). Here the CDR3 reads CSARSPSGNRYEQYF. The DNA for the CDR3 is TGCAGTGCTAGGTCCCCTAGCGGGAATAGATACGAGCAGTACTTC.

This clonotype was seen many times. This rearrangement joins TRBV4-2 to TRBJ1-2, with D uncertain. Per the germline V gene, CDR1 is LGHNA and CDR2 is YNFKEQ. V gave up 0 bases and J gave up 2 bases, with 7 bases separating them. The CDR3 consists of 14 residues. CDR3 coding DNA: TGTGCCAGCAGCCAAGAACAACGAAACTATGGCTACACCTTC. Protein sequence: CASSQEQRNYGYTF.

On this clonotype itself: At one of its ends the junction is not consistent with the germline gene, which may arise from a read error. The chain links TRBV7-3 to TRBJ2-3; 10 bases fit TRBD2. CDR1 is SGHTA, CDR2 FQGTGA, per germline. The CDR3 contains 14 residues. The CDR3 sequence is CAGSLIAGGDTQYF. CDR3 bases: TGTGCCGGCAGCTTAATAGCGGGGGGAGATACGCAGTATTTT.

This clonotype was counted many times. The genes are TRBV24-1 and TRBJ2-2; D unclear. This CDR3 has 15 residues. The germline V gene has CDR1 KGHDR and CDR2 SFDVKD. V was clipped by 7 bases and J by 2 bases, with 13 bases between them. Written as DNA, the CDR3 is TGTGCCACCAGGGATGGAGTGAGAAACACCGGGGAGCTGTTTTTT. Translating it yields CATRDGVRNTGELFF.

In this sample, this clonotype turned up a few times. The chain couples TRBV11-2 to TRBJ2-7; TRBD2 aligns across 8 bases. Germline V gene sequence: CDR1 SGHAT, CDR2 FQNNGV. V shed 5 bases and J 4 bases; nucleotides not matched to a gene: 7. The CDR3 extends over 14 amino acids. CDR3 sequence (DNA): TGTGCCAGCAGCCGGGGGGCTAGCGGGTACGAGCAGTACTTC. This encodes CASSRGASGYEQYF.

This clonotype was counted ten times or more. This chain connects TRBV20-1 to TRBJ2-7; the D gene could be TRBD1 or TRBD2 (6 bases each). Germline V gene data show CDR1 as DFQATT and CDR2 as SNEGSKA (reference sequence). The V gene lost 3 bases and the J gene lost 6 bases, with 12 bases spanning the gap. The CDR3 sequence is 12 residues long. This CDR3 reads CSASQGTGEQYF. The CDR3 bases are TGCAGTGCTAGCCAGGGGACTGGCGAGCAGTACTTC.

This clonotype has a count of ten or more. CDR3 residues: CSAYLPGRYEQYF. Written as DNA, the CDR3 is TGCAGTGCGTACCTCCCCGGGAGGTACGAGCAGTACTTC. The chain carries TRBV20-1 and TRBJ2-7; the match to TRBD2 covers 7 bases. Germline-derived CDR1 and CDR2 are DFQATT and SNEGSKA (reference sequence). This CDR3 spans 13 amino acids. The trim removed 6 bases at V and 4 bases at J, leaving 9 bases unmatched.

This clonotype was seen more than once but under ten times. The chain is built from TRBV29-1 and TRBJ1-3; 7 bases line up with TRBD1. Germline trimming cut 7 bases from V and 0 bases from J; bases unmatched to any gene: 6. Germline lookup yields CDR1 SQVTM and CDR2 ANQGSEA. This CDR3 comprises 14 residues. This chain's CDR3 is CSGKTGSSGNTIYF. The CDR3 bases are TGCAGCGGTAAGACAGGGAGCTCTGGAAACACCATATATTTT.

The sample holds a few counts of this clonotype. The chain employs TRBV6-5 and TRBJ2-7, with 7 bases identical to TRBD1. The CDR3 spans 16 residues. In germline, CDR1 is MNHEY, CDR2 SVGAGI. The V and J ends lost 0 bases and 0 bases, in that order; junction bases with no gene match: 5. The CDR3 loop is CASSYSWTGNSYEQYF. In DNA form, the CDR3 reads TGTGCCAGCAGTTACTCTTGGACAGGCAACTCCTACGAGCAGTACTTC.

Many counts were recorded for this clonotype. The V gene is TRBV24-1, the J gene TRBJ2-7; maybe TRBD1 (6 bases). Germline loops: CDR1 KGHDR, CDR2 SFDVKD. The CDR3 length is 18 residues. V dropped 3 bases and J dropped 4 bases, with 24 bases sitting between them. CDR3 DNA sequence: TGTGCCACCAGTGATGGGCTTGGGACATCACGCGAAGGGTACGAGCAGTACTTC. Translation: CATSDGLGTSREGYEQYF.

This clonotype rates as medium-sized. The chain is built from TRBV6-2 or TRBV6-3 and TRBJ2-2, with 13 bases aligning to TRBD2. The J segment lost 3 bases and the V segment lost 6 bases, leaving 4 bases of the junction unmatched. The CDR3 loop spans 16 amino acids. Germline CDR1 MNHEY, CDR2 SVGEGT. The CDR3 DNA reads as TGTGCCAGCAGCCGACTAGCGGGAGGACACACCGGGGAGCTGTTTTTT. Protein product: CASSRLAGGHTGELFF.

There are many counts of this clonotype. The chain has TRBV2 and TRBJ1-2; D not resolved. Germline V gives CDR1 SNHLY, CDR2 FYNNEI. The CDR3 is 12 amino acids. Trimming took 6 bases from V and 3 from J, leaving 8 bases between them. The CDR3 DNA follows: TGTGCCAGCAGGGCATGGGACTATGGCTACACCTTC. Its protein product is CASRAWDYGYTF.